The 21 T cell receptor beta chains below all came from one sample that was sequenced in a study of T cells in Graves' hyperthyroidism and ophthalmopathy. It was RNA transcripts that yielded the amplified TCR beta CDR3 regions. Using the HTBI primer set, a first-round RT-PCR was run on the TCR CDR3. MiXCR, run by TCRdb on the multiplex PCR reads, gives a single entry per CDR3 protein. This table holds a few hundred thousand distinct CDR3 sequences, around 20% found once. The sequencing sample was made of blood. The source of these receptors is a man younger than 30 with Graves' hyperthyroidism.

The rearrangement joins TRBV13 to TRBJ1-1; 9 bases fit TRBD1. V lost 5 bases and J lost 11; bases outside the gene matches: 12. CDR3 size: 14 residues. Per germline, CDR1 PRHDT and CDR2 FYEKMQ (reference sequence). The CDR3 is CASSPLGTGSTAFF. The CDR3 DNA follows: TGTGCCAGCAGCCCGCTAGGGACAGGGAGTACGGCTTTCTTT.

In its sample, this clonotype was seen many times. V usage is TRBV6-5 and J usage is TRBJ1-1; D ambiguous. Trimming pared 2 bases from V and 5 bases from J, leaving 9 bases between. This CDR3 region has 13 residues. Germline loops: CDR1 MNHEY, CDR2 SVGAGI. In DNA, the CDR3 is TGTGCCAGCAGTTACCCCAGTGGGACTGAAGCTTTCTTT. This gives the protein CASSYPSGTEAFF.

This clonotype was counted many times. This chain links TRBV2 with TRBJ1-2; D gene ambiguous. The CDR3 totals 13 residues. V shed 4 bases and J shed 8 bases, with 14 bases lying between them. In germline, CDR1 is SNHLY, CDR2 FYNNEI. CDR3 loop: CASSVQPLRGYTF. The CDR3 bases are TGTGCCAGCAGTGTGCAGCCCCTCCGAGGCTACACCTTC.

The chain links TRBV5-1 to TRBJ2-7; 7 bases line up with TRBD1. The germline CDR1 and CDR2 sequences are SGHRS and YFSETQ. J gave up 4 bases and V 2 bases, and 6 bases lay outside the gene matches. This CDR3 is 14 amino acids long. The CDR3 DNA reads TGCGCCAGCAGCTTAGGGACAGACGATTACGAGCAGTACTTC. The encoded protein is CASSLGTDDYEQYF.

This clonotype occurred many times. This chain uses TRBV12-3 or TRBV12-4 with TRBJ1-6, with 11 bases that match TRBD1. With 6 bases clipped from V and 10 bases from J, the junction kept 8 bases outside the gene matches. The CDR3 totals 15 residues. CDR3: CASRTGTGGKSPLHF. The CDR3 nucleotides are TGTGCCAGCAGGACCGGGACAGGGGGAAAGTCACCCCTCCACTTT.

The chain employs TRBV6-1 and TRBJ2-5; D possibly uses TRBD1 or TRBD2 (5 bases each). Germline CDR1 is MNHNS and CDR2 is SASEGT. V lost 6 bases and J 5 bases, leaving 16 bases between the germline ends. The CDR3 has 14 residues. The CDR3 DNA reads as TGTGCCAGCAGGGGGGAAAGGATCGAGGAGACCCAGTACTTC. Translated: CASRGERIEETQYF.

This clonotype was found many times. This chain uses TRBV12-3 or TRBV12-4 with TRBJ1-2, with TRBD1 matching over 9 bases. CDR3 length: 13 residues. Trimming removed 5 bases from V and 7 bases from J; junction bases left unmatched: 5. This chain's CDR3 is CASSLGQGSGYTF. The CDR3, as DNA: TGTGCCAGCAGTCTCGGACAGGGGTCTGGCTACACCTTC.

The V call is TRBV27, the J call TRBJ2-5; D assignment may be TRBD1 or TRBD2 (5 bases each). From germline, CDR1 is MNHEY and CDR2 SMNVEV (reference sequence). V gave up 5 bases and J gave up 1 base, with 17 bases separating them. The CDR3 is 16 amino acids. The CDR3 DNA sequence: TGTGCCAGCAGTCCTACCCCGGGACGGCCCCAAGAGACCCAGTACTTC. Its translation is CASSPTPGRPQETQYF.

This clonotype was counted only a few times. The V gene is TRBV18, the J gene TRBJ1-1, with D uncertain. Germline CDR1 reads KGHSH; CDR2 reads LQKENI. V lost 3 bases and J lost 6, with 14 bases in between. The CDR3 has 14 residues. The CDR3 reads CASSPREESPEAFF. The CDR3 DNA follows: TGTGCCAGCTCACCTCGGGAGGAGTCCCCTGAAGCTTTCTTT.

This clonotype was seen ten or more times. The chain employs TRBV2 and TRBJ1-5, with TRBD1 as a possible D gene (5 bases). The CDR3 sequence is 13 residues long. The V end was cut by 6 bases, the J end by 3 bases, with 9 bases between. Germline CDR1 is SNHLY and CDR2 is FYNNEI. In DNA form, the CDR3 reads TGTGCCAGCAGGAGACAGTCCAATCAGCCCCAGCATTTT. Protein: CASRRQSNQPQHF.

This sequence joins TRBV2 and TRBJ1-2; TRBD1 agrees at 11 bases. The CDR3 contains 14 residues. Germline CDR1 SNHLY, CDR2 FYNNEI. With V trimmed by 6 bases and J by 3 bases, 3 bases remained unmatched. DNA for the CDR3: TGTGCCAGCAGATGGGACAGGGGGTACTATGGCTACACCTTC. This sequence encodes CASRWDRGYYGYTF.

There are many counts of this clonotype. This chain connects TRBV6-1 to TRBJ1-3; maybe TRBD1 (6 bases). V lost 6 bases to trimming and J lost 0 bases, with 15 bases between them. The CDR3 is 16 amino acids. Germline V gene sequence: CDR1 MNHNS, CDR2 SASEGT. The CDR3 region is CASSPGGGSSGNTIYF. The CDR3 DNA follows: TGTGCCAGCAGCCCAGGAGGGGGGAGCTCTGGAAACACCATATATTTT.

This clonotype was detected only a few times. The rearrangement uses TRBV19 and TRBJ1-1, with D possibly TRBD1 on 5 matching bases. Germline V gene data show CDR1 as LNHDA and CDR2 as SQIVND (reference sequence). The CDR3 totals 12 residues. V was pared by 11 bases and J by 1 base, with 11 bases between. The CDR3 coding sequence is TGTGCCGCGGGACTATCGAACACTGAAGCTTTCTTT. Its protein is CAAGLSNTEAFF.

This chain joins TRBV28 and TRBJ2-5; TRBD1 or TRBD2 may be the D gene (5 bases each). Germline CDR1 is MDHEN and CDR2 is SYDVKM. This CDR3 has 15 residues. Trimming took 6 bases from V and 7 from J, leaving 21 bases between them. CDR3 bases: TGTGCCAGCAGCCTTGGGGACGGTGCTTTATCGACCCAGTACTTC. Its protein is CASSLGDGALSTQYF.

This clonotype was detected many times. This chain connects TRBV2 to TRBJ1-2; 7 positions match TRBD1. Germline loops: CDR1 SNHLY, CDR2 FYNNEI. The CDR3 is 15 amino acids. With 7 bases clipped from V and 2 bases from J, the junction kept 10 bases outside the gene matches. CDR3 sequence (DNA): TGTGCCAGCACTTACAGGGGAATAGCGAACTATGGCTACACCTTC. Translating it yields CASTYRGIANYGYTF.

This chain joins TRBV28 and TRBJ2-3; D uncertain. The CDR3 length is 14 residues. Trimming took off 3 bases at V and 2 bases at J, with 9 bases between the two ends. CDR1 and CDR2 (germline): MDHEN, SYDVKM. The CDR3 DNA is TGTGCCAGCAGTTTGGCTTCAGCCACAGATACGCAGTATTTT. This codes for CASSLASATDTQYF.

The CDR3 spells CASSLDPSKNQPQHF. CDR3 nucleotide sequence: TGTGCCAGCAGCTTAGATCCCAGCAAGAATCAGCCCCAGCATTTT. This chain joins TRBV11-2 and TRBJ1-5, with D uncertain. V was cut by 0 bases and J by 4 bases, with 10 bases left in between. CDR1 is SGHAT, CDR2 FQNNGV, per germline. This CDR3 comprises 15 residues.

This clonotype occurred many times. The chain joins TRBV12-3 or TRBV12-4 to TRBJ2-2; a weak D match, TRBD1 (6 bases). CDR3 length equals 15 residues. Trimming left V 5 bases short and J 5 bases short, with 15 bases between. Here the CDR3 DNA reads TGTGCCAGCAGTCCCCGCAGGGGTGGGACCGGGGAGCTGTTTTTT. It translates to CASSPRRGGTGELFF.

At least ten counts were recorded for this clonotype. A read error is possible here, since a much larger clone lies one base away. The chain recombines TRBV12-3 or TRBV12-4 with TRBJ2-7; D might be TRBD1 (6 bases). The CDR3 consists of 13 residues. Trimming shortened V by 6 bases and J by 3 bases, and 12 bases separated the two germline ends. The CDR3: CASSHGQNYEQYF. The CDR3 DNA sequence: TGTGCCAGCAGCCACGGACAGAACTACGAGCAGTACTTC.

This clonotype was picked up many times. The J gene is TRBJ2-2, the V gene TRBV10-3, with 7 bases aligning to TRBD1. Trimming at V came to 10 bases and at J to 7 bases, leaving 3 bases not matched to a gene. CDR1 ENHRY and CDR2 SYGVKD come from the germline V gene. The CDR3 covers 11 residues. The CDR3 region is CATTGDGELFF. CDR3 sequence (DNA): TGTGCCACCACAGGGGACGGGGAGCTGTTTTTT.

This clonotype turned up a few times. The chain has TRBV28 and TRBJ1-1; TRBD1 is a possible D gene (6 bases). This CDR3 spans 16 amino acids. Per the germline V gene, CDR1 is MDHEN and CDR2 is SYDVKM. Trimming shortened V by 7 bases and J by 2 bases, and 20 bases separated the two germline ends. In DNA form, the CDR3 reads TGTGCCAGCACCATCACCTCCGGGACATCCAACACTGAAGCTTTCTTT. Amino acids: CASTITSGTSNTEAFF.